What follows is one TCR beta chain and its context. This entry comes from a study of cytomegalovirus exposure and HLA in healthy donors. Vbeta (60) and Jbeta (13) primers were used in the PCR. Sequencing was performed with immunoSEQ multiplex PCR; in TCRdb, only in-frame clones are kept and a portion is missing. The sample consists of about 110,000 clones, 65% to 85% of them appearing once. CDR1 is LGHNA, CDR2 YSLEER, per germline. The length of the CDR3 is 15 residues. The V gene lost 0 bases and the J gene lost 3 bases, with 9 bases spanning the gap. The receptor's source is a man younger than 35 in good health and CMV-seronegative. The specimen was PBMCs. The J gene is TRBJ1-3, the V gene TRBV4-3; weak D call: TRBD1 (5 bases). The DNA for the CDR3 is TGCGCCAGCAGCCAAGAGGGGGGGTTTGGAAACACCATATATTTT. Its protein product is CASSQEGGFGNTIYF.